Below, 5 T cell receptor beta chains from the same sample are listed, as sequenced in a study of T cells in women clearing cervical HPV infection. The method was immunoSEQ multiplex PCR; TCRdb's version includes in-frame clones alone and lacks a portion of them. This sample contains fewer than 40,000 clones. Sequencing was performed on blood buffy coat. These receptors came from a woman between 18 and 69 years old with a cervical HPV16 infection that either progressed to CIN3+ or cleared (not recorded which).

In regard to this clone: The CDR3 goes on 3 residues after the read ends, and that part is filled in from the germline J gene. The chain combines TRBV19 with TRBJ2-1; 9 nucleotides agree with TRBD1. CDR3 length: 14 residues. CDR1 LNHDA and CDR2 SQIVND come from the germline V gene (reference sequence). The V and J ends lost 4 bases and 5 bases, in that order; junction bases with no gene match: 3. CDR3 in amino acids: CASSNGQGHNEQFF. CDR3 DNA, as far as it was read: TGTGCCAGTAGTAACGGACAGGGGCACAATGAG.

In the case of this clone: The CDR3 goes on 3 residues after the read ends, and that part is filled in from the germline J gene. The rearrangement uses TRBV5-5 and TRBJ2-5, with 8 positions matching TRBD1. Germline V lookup: CDR1 SGHKS, CDR2 YYEKEE (reference sequence). The V and J ends lost 4 bases and 2 bases, in that order; junction bases with no gene match: 1. The CDR3 totals 13 residues. The CDR3 region is CASSRDRQETQYF. The part of the CDR3 DNA that was read is TGTGCCAGCAGCCGGGACAGGCAAGAGACC. Supplemented by reference TRBV5-5 and TRBJ2-5, the full variable domain reads DAGVTQSPTHLIKTRGQQVTLRCSPISGHKSVSWYQQVLGQGPQFIFQYYEKEERGRGNFPDRFSARQFPNYSSELNVNALLLGDSALYLCASSRDRQETQYFGPGTRLLVL.

Of note for this clone: Read coverage stops 3 residues before the CDR3 terminus; the germline J gene supplies the remainder. V and J are TRBV7-2 and TRBJ1-1; D may be TRBD1 (6 bases). Germline CDR1 SGHTA, CDR2 FQGNSA. The CDR3 has 14 amino acids. Trimming removed 5 bases at V and 3 bases at J, with 13 bases between. CDR3 sequence reads: CASSGRGKYTEAFF. The part of the CDR3 DNA that was read is TGTGCCAGCAGCGGGAGGGGGAAGTACACTGAA.

About this clone: The CDR3 extends 3 residues past the end of the read, so its final part is completed from the germline J gene. The V gene is TRBV29-1, the J gene TRBJ1-2, with 8 positions matching TRBD1. From germline, CDR1 is SQVTM and CDR2 ANQGSEA. This CDR3 is 15 amino acids long. V trimming: 7 bases; J trimming: 3 bases; junction bases outside the gene matches: 13. The CDR3 is CSDAPGSGGDYGYTF. The CDR3 bases that were read are TGCAGCGACGCCCCAGGGTCAGGGGGCGACTATGGC.

On this clone itself: The read gets to within 3 residues of the CDR3 end, and the germline J gene fills in the rest. The chain recombines TRBV30 with TRBJ1-6; 7 positions match TRBD1. The CDR3 is made up of 14 amino acids. Germline values: CDR1 GTSNPN, CDR2 SVGIG (reference sequence). The J segment lost 7 bases and the V segment lost 7 bases, leaving 10 bases of the junction unmatched. The DNA read from the CDR3 is TGTGCCTCCCGTTACAGGGGTGGGAATTCACCC. Its translation: CASRYRGGNSP. The CDR3 in its entirety is CASRYRGGNSPLHF.